This T cell receptor (beta chain) is from a study of breast tumors, draining lymph nodes, adjacent tissues. Study-wide findings and caveats: Data fit most tumor T cells coming from lymph node, expanding in tumor.

TCRdb analysed the multiplex PCR reads with MiXCR anew, one entry per CDR3 protein. The sample gives about 19,000 distinct CDR3 sequences, roughly 44% of which show up once; 15% to 20% is in the top ten. This clonotype has ten or more counts. As yet, its antigen is unknown. This TCR was sampled from a female donor with breast cancer. Some clones in this sample may be carry-over from other donors' samples. The sequenced material came from breast tumor tissue.

This chain's CDR3 is CASSRGGQSETQYF. CDR3 nucleotide sequence: TGTGCCAGCTCACGTGGGGGACAGAGTGAGACCCAGTACTTC. The chain has TRBV18 and TRBJ2-5; 7 bases line up with TRBD1. The CDR3 loop spans 14 amino acids. The germline CDR1 and CDR2 sequences are KGHSH and LQKENI. The junction had 7 bases not matched to a gene; V was cut back by 4 bases and J by 5 bases.